The 25 T cell receptor beta chains reported below all come from one sample, sequenced in a study of regulatory T cells in long-lasting Graves disease. Noted time point: persistent/refractory GD, antithyroid drugs over 5 years with positive TRAb. PBMC-derived RNA was used for the TCR library. Investigators prepared the TCR beta libraries by applying iRepertoire HTBI primers and Arm-PCR of CDR3 regions. TCRdb used MiXCR to reprocess the multiplex PCR reads, holding one entry per CDR3 protein. The sample contains a few hundred thousand distinct CDR3 sequences, roughly 24% of which appear only once. This sample comprised peripheral blood mononuclear cells (PBMCs), obtained when the disease was refractory, from a patient treated with antithyroid drugs. The receptors were sampled from a woman aged 40-49 years with Graves disease.

With regard to this clonotype: A much larger clone differs by one base, so this may be a read error. The chain combines TRBV11-2 with TRBJ1-1, with D perhaps TRBD1 (6 bases). Germline V lookup: CDR1 SGHAT, CDR2 FQNNGV. The CDR3 length is 14 residues. Trimming took off 1 base at V and 4 bases at J, with 10 bases between the two ends. CDR3 amino acids: CASSLAPGATEAFF. The CDR3 nucleotides are TGTGCCAGCAGCTTAGCTCCAGGGGCCACTGAAGCTTTCTTT.

The sample holds many counts of this clonotype. The gene calls are TRBV5-1 and TRBJ2-4; D unclear. Germline V gives CDR1 SGHRS, CDR2 YFSETQ. CDR3 size: 15 residues. Trimming shortened V by 0 bases and J by 0 bases, and 7 bases separated the two germline ends. For the CDR3, the DNA is TGCGCCAGCAGCTTGGATGGTCGAGCCAAAAACATTCAGTACTTC. It is translated as CASSLDGRAKNIQYF.

This clonotype was recorded many times. The V call is TRBV28, the J call TRBJ2-3, with D hard to call. The CDR3 runs 16 residues. Germline CDR1 and CDR2: MDHEN and SYDVKM. Trimming shortened V by 9 bases and J by 0 bases, and 19 bases separated the two germline ends. The CDR3 here is CAREERAGPSTDTQYF. DNA of the CDR3: TGTGCCAGAGAAGAGAGAGCAGGACCTAGCACAGATACGCAGTATTTT.

This clonotype was observed at least ten times. The chain combines TRBV20-1 with TRBJ2-7; 11 bases map to TRBD1. V gave up 5 bases and J gave up 6 bases; unmatched junction bases: 9. Germline loops: CDR1 DFQATT, CDR2 SNEGSKA (reference sequence). CDR3 size: 14 residues. The CDR3 sequence: CSAPRTGGVGEQYF. CDR3 coding DNA: TGCAGTGCTCCCCGGACAGGGGGCGTGGGCGAGCAGTACTTC.

This clonotype was seen ten or more times. The rearrangement joins TRBV9 to TRBJ2-7, with D possibly matching TRBD1 (5 bases). V shed 3 bases and J shed 0 bases, with 13 bases lying between them. CDR3 length: 15 residues. Germline V gene sequence: CDR1 SGDLS, CDR2 YYNGEE. The CDR3 sequence: CASSETALSSYEQYF. For the CDR3, the DNA is TGTGCCAGCAGCGAGACAGCGTTGAGCTCCTACGAGCAGTACTTC. The complete variable domain, with remaining parts taken from reference TRBV9 and TRBJ2-7, reads DSGVTQTPKHLITATGQRVTLRCSPRSGDLSVYWYQQSLDQGLQFLIQYYNGEERAKGNILERFSAQQFPDLHSELNLSSLELGDSALYFCASSETALSSYEQYFGPGTRLTVT.

Points on this clonotype: This could be a read error, since a much larger clone is one nucleotide away. The chain uses TRBV20-1 and TRBJ2-7; the match to TRBD2 covers 10 bases. Germline V gene lookup returns CDR1 DFQATT and CDR2 SNEGSKA (reference sequence). The CDR3 runs 16 residues. The V segment lost 1 base and the J segment 2 bases; nucleotides outside the gene matches: 8. The chain's CDR3 is CSARGIAGGSTYEQYF. CDR3 DNA: TGCAGTGCTAGAGGGATAGCGGGAGGTTCAACCTACGAGCAGTACTTC.

This clonotype was seen at least ten times. This sequence joins TRBV28 and TRBJ2-7; D not resolved. The CDR3 length is 13 residues. The V gene lost 4 bases and the J gene lost 4 bases, with 11 bases spanning the gap. Germline CDR1 and CDR2: MDHEN and SYDVKM. The CDR3 sequence: CASSWPESYEQYF. CDR3 sequence (DNA): TGTGCCAGCAGTTGGCCGGAGAGTTACGAGCAGTACTTC.

This chain uses TRBV5-8 with TRBJ2-7; TRBD2 matches at 7 bases. The junction had 8 bases not matched to a gene; V was cut back by 4 bases and J by 1 base. CDR1 SGHTS and CDR2 YDEGEE come from the germline V gene. CDR3 length: 15 amino acids. The CDR3 sequence: CASSPLVGGSYEQYF. For the CDR3, the DNA is TGTGCCAGCAGCCCTCTCGTGGGAGGGTCCTACGAGCAGTACTTC.

The CDR3, as DNA: TGTGCCAGCAGCGTAGGGGCAGCAGGGGATCAGCCCCAGCATTTT. This encodes CASSVGAAGDQPQHF. The chain carries TRBV12-3 or TRBV12-4 and TRBJ1-5; weak D call: TRBD1 (6 bases). V lost 6 bases, J lost 5 bases, and 17 bases lay in between. CDR3 length: 15 residues.

This clonotype was seen a handful of times. This chain connects TRBV27 to TRBJ2-7; 13 positions agree with TRBD2. V dropped 5 bases and J dropped 3; count of bases not matched to a gene: 10. CDR1 and CDR2 (germline): MNHEY, SMNVEV (reference sequence). The CDR3 extends over 17 amino acids. CDR3 coding DNA: TGTGCCAGCAGTACGGGACTAGCGGGGAGGGGCCGCTACGAGCAGTACTTC. Protein product: CASSTGLAGRGRYEQYF.

This clonotype appeared a few times. The rearrangement links TRBV5-1 to TRBJ1-5, with a weak D call TRBD1 (5 bases). The CDR3 extends over 15 amino acids. Germline lookup yields CDR1 SGHRS and CDR2 YFSETQ. Trimming took off 4 bases at V and 1 base at J, with 12 bases between the two ends. CDR3 loop: CASSPRGGSNQPQHF. The CDR3 DNA reads as TGCGCCAGCAGCCCCCGCGGGGGGAGCAATCAGCCCCAGCATTTT.

This chain uses TRBV20-1 with TRBJ2-7; D may correspond to TRBD1 or TRBD2 (6 bases each). Germline CDR1 and CDR2: DFQATT and SNEGSKA (reference sequence). The CDR3 has 13 residues. V lost 6 bases, J lost 4 bases, and 16 bases lay in between. CDR3 nucleotides: TGCAGTGCCACCGGAAGGGGGGTATACGAGCAGTACTTC. Translated, it gives CSATGRGVYEQYF.

V gene TRBV4-1 combines with J gene TRBJ2-5; unclear D gene. Trimming pared 1 base from V and 5 bases from J, leaving 8 bases between. The germline gives CDR1 MGHRA, CDR2 YSYEKL. The length of the CDR3 is 13 residues. The CDR3 DNA reads TGCGCCAGCAGCCAAGTGAACGTGGAGACCCAGTACTTC. As protein: CASSQVNVETQYF.

This clonotype was seen repeatedly, ten times or more. This rearrangement joins TRBV28 to TRBJ2-2; D ambiguous. This CDR3 has 16 amino acids. Trimming took off 1 base at V and 0 bases at J, with 9 bases between the two ends. Germline V gene lookup returns CDR1 MDHEN and CDR2 SYDVKM. Here the CDR3 DNA reads TGTGCCAGCAGTTTATTGGGTGAGACGAACACCGGGGAGCTGTTTTTT. Protein product: CASSLLGETNTGELFF.

This clonotype has just a few counts. The chain links TRBV30 to TRBJ1-1; possibly TRBD1 for D (5 bases). The CDR3 consists of 16 residues. Between the trimmed V and J ends, which lost 3 bases and 1 base, there was a span of 18 bases. CDR1 and CDR2 (germline): GTSNPN, SVGIG (reference sequence). The CDR3 region has the DNA TGTGCCTGGAGGGAACAGGCGTCCCTGAGGAACACTGAAGCTTTCTTT. As protein: CAWREQASLRNTEAFF.

This clonotype showed up just a few times. The chain uses TRBV4-2 and TRBJ1-5; possible D gene TRBD1, 6 bases. The CDR3 is made up of 15 amino acids. Trimming pared 3 bases from V and 5 bases from J, leaving 14 bases between. Germline CDR1 is LGHNA and CDR2 is YNFKEQ. The CDR3 region is CASSQLQGTDQPQHF. For the CDR3, the DNA is TGTGCCAGCAGCCAGCTACAGGGAACGGATCAGCCCCAGCATTTT.

In this sample, this clonotype turned up a few times. The V and J genes are TRBV4-1 and TRBJ2-5; tentative D call: TRBD1 (6 bases). The CDR3 consists of 13 residues. V was shortened by 3 bases and J by 5 bases, with 10 bases between the two germline ends. The germline V gene has CDR1 MGHRA and CDR2 YSYEKL. CDR3: CASSHLRGETQYF. CDR3 DNA sequence: TGCGCCAGCAGCCACTTGAGGGGGGAGACCCAGTACTTC.

To note about this clonotype: A much larger clone differs from this one at a single base, so this may be a read error. This chain uses TRBV27 with TRBJ2-2; tentatively, D is TRBD1 or TRBD2 (5 bases each). Germline CDR1 MNHEY, CDR2 SMNVEV (reference sequence). The V end lost 11 bases, the J end lost 4 bases, and 17 bases lay between the germline ends. CDR3 length equals 14 residues. CDR3 DNA sequence: TGTGCCGGCGGGCGAGACAGATTCACCGGGGAGCTGTTTTTT. Its translation: CAGGRDRFTGELFF.

The chain recombines TRBV27 with TRBJ1-2; 7 bases match TRBD1. The CDR3 covers 16 residues. CDR1 and CDR2 (germline): MNHEY, SMNVEV (reference sequence). The junction had 10 bases not matched to a gene; V was cut back by 2 bases and J by 4 bases. In nucleotides, the CDR3 is TGTGCCAGCAGTTTACTCGCCGGACAGGCGAGCTATGGCTACACCTTC. Its protein product is CASSLLAGQASYGYTF.

This clonotype occurred many times. The chain combines TRBV11-2 with TRBJ2-7; 10 bases agree with TRBD2. The CDR3 is 16 residues long. The germline gives CDR1 SGHAT, CDR2 FQNNGV. Trimming took 4 bases from V and 2 from J; bases not matched to a gene: 8. CDR3 in DNA: TGTGCCAGCAGCTCGATACGAACTAGCGGGGCCTACGAGCAGTACTTC. Translating gives CASSSIRTSGAYEQYF.

This chain joins TRBV9 and TRBJ2-1; D gene ambiguous. The ends were cut back, 0 bases at V and 10 bases at J, with 14 bases in the middle. Germline-derived CDR1 and CDR2 are SGDLS and YYNGEE. The CDR3 covers 14 residues. In DNA form, the CDR3 reads TGTGCCAGCAGCGTAGATCCGGGTCCAGGCGAGCAGTTCTTC. This translates into CASSVDPGPGEQFF. The whole variable domain, filled in from reference TRBV9 and TRBJ2-1, reads DSGVTQTPKHLITATGQRVTLRCSPRSGDLSVYWYQQSLDQGLQFLIQYYNGEERAKGNILERFSAQQFPDLHSELNLSSLELGDSALYFCASSVDPGPGEQFFGPGTRLTVL.

The V call is TRBV3-1, the J call TRBJ2-4, with D tentatively TRBD1 (5 bases). The CDR3 extends over 13 amino acids. Germline CDR1 is LGHDT and CDR2 is YNNKEL (reference sequence). Trimming took 8 bases from V and 4 from J, leaving 12 bases between them. CDR3 in amino acids: CASRRQKKNIQYF. DNA of the CDR3: TGTGCCAGCCGTAGACAGAAGAAAAACATTCAGTACTTC.

This sequence joins TRBV28 and TRBJ2-7; 10 bases map to TRBD2. The CDR3 length is 15 residues. V trimming: 3 bases; J trimming: 2 bases; junction bases outside the gene matches: 4. The germline gives CDR1 MDHEN, CDR2 SYDVKM. The CDR3 spells CASSFTSGETYEQYF. CDR3 sequence (DNA): TGTGCCAGCAGTTTTACTAGCGGGGAGACCTACGAGCAGTACTTC.

This clonotype occurred a few times. The rearrangement links TRBV28 to TRBJ1-3; TRBD1 might be the D (6 bases). Per the germline V gene, CDR1 is MDHEN and CDR2 is SYDVKM. This CDR3 comprises 16 residues. V gave up 6 bases and J gave up 0 bases, with 15 bases separating them. This CDR3 reads CASRRRGDYSGNTIYF. CDR3 nucleotide sequence: TGTGCCAGCAGACGAAGGGGGGATTACTCTGGAAACACCATATATTTT. Full variable domain (missing parts from reference TRBV28 and TRBJ1-3): DVKVTQSSRYLVKRTGEKVFLECVQDMDHENMFWYRQDPGLGLRLIYFSYDVKMKEKGDIPEGYSVSREKKERFSLILESASTNQTSMYLCASRRRGDYSGNTIYFGEGSWLTVV.

In its sample, this clonotype was seen many times. CDR3 nucleotide sequence: TGTGCCAGTAGTCATTCCGGGACGGTGAACACTGAAGCTTTCTTT. This encodes CASSHSGTVNTEAFF. This chain uses TRBV19 with TRBJ1-1, with TRBD1 as a possible D gene (5 bases). CDR1 is LNHDA and CDR2 is SQIVND in the germline V gene (reference sequence). The CDR3 has 15 residues. V gave up 5 bases and J gave up 0 bases, with 13 bases separating them.